This TCR beta chain was sequenced during a study of cytomegalovirus exposure and HLA in healthy donors. The PCR employed 60 Vbeta primers together with 13 Jbeta primers. Measured with immunoSEQ multiplex PCR; TCRdb has only the in-frame clones, and not every one. The sample consists of 130,000 to 150,000 clones, roughly three quarters of them appearing once. The CDR3 has 16 amino acids. Germline loops: CDR1 MNHEY, CDR2 SVGAGI. Trimming shortened V by 2 bases and J by 2 bases, and 15 bases separated the two germline ends. Concerning this clone: What it binds is not known.

Study-wide points: Later analysis showed most CMV-associated TCR beta chains appearing HLA-restricted.

At the time of sampling, donors were nominally healthy, though unrecorded immune exposures were likely. V usage is TRBV6-5 and J usage is TRBJ1-2; D gene unclear. This TCR derives from a woman in her 40s in good health and CMV-seropositive. Material for sequencing was PBMCs. CDR3 sequence reads: CASSYRTLPGNYGYTF. Here the CDR3 DNA reads TGTGCCAGCAGTTACCGGACTCTTCCGGGCAACTATGGCTACACCTTC.